This T cell receptor (beta chain) was retrieved from a study of blood T cell repertoires in COVID-19. Background on the study: Among Cohort 3 donors, those recovered had two negative PCRs, clearance, or symptom resolution. There were acute and convalescent COVID-19 samples, and they came from the United States, Italy and Spain.

As handled by the study authors: Estimation of nucleated cell counts was performed using reference gene primer amplification. Assay used: immunoSEQ multiplex PCR; TCRdb lists only in-frame clones, some missing. The V and J calls and the clone size are those of that table, but D and trimming were determined from the DNA. This sample yields 150,000 to 200,000 clones, of which about 80% are seen a single time; 15% to 20% belongs to the top ten. V lost 4 bases to trimming and J lost 9 bases; unmatched junction nucleotides: 11. The germline V gene encodes CDR1 LNHDA and CDR2 SQIVND (reference sequence). This CDR3 is built from 14 residues. Residents of about two dozen US areas, aged roughly 18 to 89 years, made up the participants.

Source material: PBMCs or T cells enriched from blood (not recorded which). The chain combines TRBV19 with TRBJ2-7, with 8 nucleotides matching TRBD1. This TCR was sampled from a woman in her 70s in a cohort exposed to, infected with or recovered from COVID-19 (not recorded which). The CDR3 sequence is CASSTGDRRTGQYF. The CDR3 DNA follows: TGTGCCAGTAGTACCGGGGACAGGAGGACTGGGCAGTACTTC.